A selection of T cell receptor beta chains follows, all from one sample in a study of cytomegalovirus exposure and HLA in healthy donors. The table came from immunoSEQ multiplex PCR; TCRdb's copy has only in-frame clones and leaves some out. The table records 140,000 to 150,000 clones, nearly 10% of them present only once. The sample comprised PBMCs. The source of these receptors is a man aged 50-60 years in good health and CMV-seronegative. The CDR3 runs from the conserved cysteine through the conserved F or W. A D gene is named only where the DNA matches it firmly. Only part of the rows carry a size: once, few, many, or a class if the clone is expanded.

>-|14|-|TRBJ1-4|TRBV5-6
CASSLGHTDEKLFF
TGTGCCAGCAGCTTGGGACACACGGATGAAAAACTGTTTTTT
>-|14|-|TRBJ1-3|TRBV19
CASSIGGSGNTIYF
TGTGCCAGTAGTATCGGGGGTTCGGGAAACACCATATATTTT
>few|14|TRBD1|TRBJ1-1|TRBV13
CASSPRGPTTEAFF
TGTGCCAGCAGCCCCAGGGGGCCGACGACTGAAGCTTTCTTT
>-|18|TRBD2|TRBJ2-7|TRBV28
CASTLEPSGTTYRYEQYF
TGTGCCAGCACTTTAGAGCCTTCCGGGACTACTTACCGCTACGAGCAGTACTTC
>-|19|-|TRBJ2-5|TRBV21-1
CASSTRTSGGRATRETQYF
TGTGCCAGCAGCACGCGGACTAGCGGGGGGAGGGCAACAAGAGAGACCCAGTACTTC
>-|15|TRBD2|TRBJ2-1|TRBV19
CASRVAGVNYNEQFF
TGTGCCAGTAGAGTAGCGGGAGTGAACTACAATGAGCAGTTCTTC
>few|16|TRBD1|TRBJ1-1|TRBV7-2
CASSLAVNYRGIEAFF
TGTGCCAGCAGCTTAGCGGTCAATTACAGGGGAATTGAAGCTTTCTTT
>-|14|-|TRBJ2-2|TRBV5-6
CASRRTGGPGELFF
TGTGCCAGCAGACGGACAGGAGGGCCCGGGGAGCTGTTTTTT
>-|16|TRBD1|TRBJ1-3|TRBV15
CATSRGTGVHGNTIYF
TGTGCCACCAGCAGAGGAACAGGGGTCCATGGAAACACCATATATTTT
>few|13|TRBD1|TRBJ2-7|TRBV7-3
CASSLGTGLEQYF
TGTGCCAGCAGCTTAGGGACAGGCCTAGAGCAGTACTTC
>few|14|-|TRBJ2-5|TRBV5-1
CASSWDILQETQYF
TGCGCCAGCAGCTGGGACATCTTACAAGAGACCCAGTACTTC
>few|16|TRBD2|TRBJ2-5|TRBV27
CASSRAGTSVGETQYF
TGTGCCAGCAGCCGGGCCGGGACTAGTGTTGGGGAGACCCAGTACTTC
>-|15|TRBD1|TRBJ1-4|TRBV2
CASSADRGANEKLFF
TGTGCCAGCAGCGCAGACAGGGGGGCTAATGAAAAACTGTTTTTT
>-|15|TRBD1|TRBJ1-6|TRBV19
CASSTQTGANSPLHF
TGTGCCAGTAGTACTCAAACAGGGGCCAATTCACCCCTACACTTT
>-|15|TRBD1|TRBJ2-5|TRBV7-3
CASSLTGQSSETQYF
TGTGCCAGCAGCTTAACGGGACAGTCGTCCGAGACCCAGTACTTC
>many|16|-|TRBJ2-6|TRBV19
CASSLIEAGGANVLTF
TGTGCCAGTAGTCTGATAGAGGCGGGGGGGGCCAACGTCCTGACTTTC
>few|14|-|TRBJ2-5|TRBV19
CASSDQGIQETQYF
TGTGCCAGTAGCGATCAGGGGATCCAAGAGACCCAGTACTTC
>-|15|TRBD1|TRBJ1-1|TRBV9
CASSPGQGMNTEAFF
TGTGCCAGCAGCCCAGGACAGGGAATGAACACTGAAGCTTTCTTT
>few|15|TRBD2|TRBJ2-5|TRBV5-8
CASSRLTSGGETQYF
TGTGCCAGCAGCCGTCTGACTAGCGGGGGGGAGACCCAGTACTTC
>few|12|-|TRBJ1-3|TRBV9
CASSVDGDTIYF
TGTGCCAGCAGCGTAGACGGAGACACCATATATTTT
>few|15|TRBD1|TRBJ2-7|TRBV4-1
CASSQGQGASYEQYF
TGCGCCAGCAGCCAAGGACAGGGCGCCTCCTACGAGCAGTACTTC
>-|14|-|TRBJ1-5|TRBV28
CASSAQAGNQPQHF
TGTGCCAGCAGTGCCCAAGCTGGCAATCAGCCCCAGCATTTT
>few|15|-|TRBJ1-1|TRBV5-1
CASSLEGARDTEAFF
TGCGCCAGCAGCTTGGAAGGAGCCAGGGACACTGAAGCTTTCTTT
>-|15|-|TRBJ2-5|TRBV19
CASSILQGGQETQYF
TGTGCCAGTAGTATTCTCCAAGGCGGTCAAGAGACCCAGTACTTC
>few|13|-|TRBJ2-7|TRBV19
CASSEQGSYEQYF
TGTGCCAGTAGCGAGCAGGGGTCATACGAGCAGTACTTC
>few|12|TRBD1|TRBJ1-1|TRBV6-5
CASSYGDREAFF
TGTGCCAGCAGTTACGGGGACAGAGAGGCTTTCTTT
>few|14|-|TRBJ1-4|TRBV28
CASRQQGSNEKLFF
TGTGCCAGCAGGCAACAGGGAAGCAATGAAAAACTGTTTTTT
>few|13|TRBD1|TRBJ1-1|TRBV6-5
CASSQQGFTEAFF
TGTGCCAGCAGCCAACAGGGGTTCACTGAAGCTTTCTTT
>few|15|-|TRBJ1-1|TRBV19
CASMDGELRNTEAFF
TGTGCCAGTATGGACGGGGAACTACGTAACACTGAAGCTTTCTTT
>few|15|TRBD1|TRBJ2-5|TRBV30
CAWSYGTGDQETQYF
TGTGCCTGGAGTTACGGGACAGGGGACCAAGAGACCCAGTACTTC
>few|14|-|TRBJ2-3|TRBV6-5
CASSYSNSVDTQYF
TGTGCCAGCAGTTACTCGAACTCTGTGGATACGCAGTATTTT
>few|14|-|TRBJ2-3|TRBV7-3
CASSLGNSTDTQYF
TGTGCCAGCAGCTTGGGCAATTCCACAGATACGCAGTATTTT